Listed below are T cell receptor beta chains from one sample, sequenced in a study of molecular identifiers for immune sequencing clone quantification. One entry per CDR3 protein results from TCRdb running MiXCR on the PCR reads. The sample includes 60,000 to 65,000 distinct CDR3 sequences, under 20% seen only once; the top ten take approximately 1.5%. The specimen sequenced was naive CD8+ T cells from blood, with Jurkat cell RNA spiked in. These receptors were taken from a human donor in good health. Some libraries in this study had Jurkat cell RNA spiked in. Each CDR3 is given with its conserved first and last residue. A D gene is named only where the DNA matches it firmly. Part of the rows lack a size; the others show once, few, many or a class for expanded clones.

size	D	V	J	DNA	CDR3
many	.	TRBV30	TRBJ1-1	TGTGCCTTTCAGTGGGGCACTGAAGCTTTCTTT	CAFQWGTEAFF
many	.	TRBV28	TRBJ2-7	TGTGCCAGCACCCCCGGACATTCCTACGAGCAGTACTTC	CASTPGHSYEQYF
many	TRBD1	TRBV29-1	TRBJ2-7	TGCAGCGTTGAACCGGGACAGGGTTTCGGCTACGAGCAGTACTTC	CSVEPGQGFGYEQYF
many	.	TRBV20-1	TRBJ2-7	TGCAGTGCTAGAGTGGCGGGGGGACAGACGACCTACGAGCAGTACTTC	CSARVAGGQTTYEQYF
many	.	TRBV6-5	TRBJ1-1	TGTGCCAGCAGTTACTCGAAAGTTATCAACACTGAAGCTTTCTTT	CASSYSKVINTEAFF
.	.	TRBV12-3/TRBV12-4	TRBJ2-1	TGTGCCAGCAGTTTAAGCTTCCACTGGCAGTTCTTC	CASSLSFHWQFF
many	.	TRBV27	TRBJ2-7	TGTGCCAGCAGTTTAGGACGACACTACGAGCAGTACTTC	CASSLGRHYEQYF
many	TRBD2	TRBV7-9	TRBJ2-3	TGTGCCAGCAGCGAGCGGGACGGTCCAGATACGCAGTATTTT	CASSERDGPDTQYF
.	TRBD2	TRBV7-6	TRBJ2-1	TGTGCCAGCAGCACGATAATACTAGCGGTCATTGGGGAGAATGAGCAGTTCTTC	CASSTIILAVIGENEQFF
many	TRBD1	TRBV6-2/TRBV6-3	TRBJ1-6	TGTGCCAGCAGTTTGGGGACAGCGTATCCCCCGCGCTCACCCCTCCACTTT	CASSLGTAYPPRSPLHF
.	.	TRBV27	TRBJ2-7	TGTGCCAGCAGTCCAGGACTTAGCGGCTCCTACGAGCAGTACTTC	CASSPGLSGSYEQYF
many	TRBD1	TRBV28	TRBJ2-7	TGTGCCAGCAGTACGGCGGGGGACAGGGGGTATTTC	CASSTAGDRGYF
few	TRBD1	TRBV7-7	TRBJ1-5	TGTGCCAGCAGCTCCCGGGACAGGGAGATCAATCAGCCCCAGCATTTT	CASSSRDREINQPQHF
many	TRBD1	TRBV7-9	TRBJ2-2	TGTGCCAGCAGCTCCGGGACAGGGCACACCGGGGAGCTGTTTTTT	CASSSGTGHTGELFF
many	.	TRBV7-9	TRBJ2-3	TGTGCCAGCAGCTTAGATGGCACAGATACGCAGTATTTT	CASSLDGTDTQYF
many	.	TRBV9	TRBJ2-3	TGTGCCAGCAGCCCTCGGAGCGGGAGCACAGATACGCAGTATTTT	CASSPRSGSTDTQYF
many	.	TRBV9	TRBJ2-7	TGTGCCAGCAGTCCTACCCCCGGACTATCCTACGAGCAGTACTTC	CASSPTPGLSYEQYF
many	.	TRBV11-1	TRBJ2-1	TGTGCCAGCAGCTTAGACCGGGGTAGGGTCAATGAGCAGTTCTTC	CASSLDRGRVNEQFF
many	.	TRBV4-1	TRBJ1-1	TGCGCCAGCAGCCAAGTCGGCCCCAACGAAGCTTTCTTT	CASSQVGPNEAFF
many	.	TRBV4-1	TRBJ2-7	TGCGCCAGCAGCCCCCTTATGACCTACGAGCAGTACTTC	CASSPLMTYEQYF
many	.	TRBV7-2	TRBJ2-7	TGTGCCAGCAGCTGGGCGGGGGAGCAGTACTTC	CASSWAGEQYF
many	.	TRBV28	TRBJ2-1	TGTGCCAGCAGTATAGACAGGTACAATGAGCAGTTCTTC	CASSIDRYNEQFF
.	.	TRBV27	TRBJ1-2	TGTGCCAGCAGCCCGGGACCAGGGCTAACTAACTATGGCTACACCTTC	CASSPGPGLTNYGYTF
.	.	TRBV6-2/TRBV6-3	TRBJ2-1	TGTGCCAGCACCCTAGGCTGGGGTGCGGTATTGGATGAGCAGTTCTTC	CASTLGWGAVLDEQFF
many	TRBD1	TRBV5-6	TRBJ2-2	TGTGCCAGCAGCTTGGCGGGACAGGCAAACACCGGGGAGCTGTTTTTT	CASSLAGQANTGELFF
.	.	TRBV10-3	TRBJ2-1	TGTGCCATCAGTGAGTCACTGGACAGAGTCTACAATGAGCAGTTCTTC	CAISESLDRVYNEQFF
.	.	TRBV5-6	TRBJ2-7	TGTGCCAGCAGCTTGGGTTTTGAGCAGTACTTC	CASSLGFEQYF
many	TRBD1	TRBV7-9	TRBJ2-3	TGTGCCAGCAGCCCTGCTCGAATGGGACAGGGGGTGACAGATACGCAGTATTTT	CASSPARMGQGVTDTQYF
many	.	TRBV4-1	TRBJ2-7	TGCGCCAGCAGCCCCGACAGGAGCGAGCAGTACTTC	CASSPDRSEQYF
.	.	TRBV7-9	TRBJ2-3	TGTGCCAGCATTGGCGGGCTTAGCACAGATACGCAGTATTTT	CASIGGLSTDTQYF
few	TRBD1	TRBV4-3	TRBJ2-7	TGCGCCAGCAGCCAACATACCGGGACAGGACCCTACGAGCAGTACTTC	CASSQHTGTGPYEQYF
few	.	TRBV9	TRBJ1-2	TGTGCCAGCAGCCCTGGGCCAGCGAAGGGCTACACCTTC	CASSPGPAKGYTF
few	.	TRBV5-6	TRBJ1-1	TGTGCCAGCAGCTTGGAATGGGGCACTGAAGCTTTCTTT	CASSLEWGTEAFF
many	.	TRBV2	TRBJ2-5	TGTGCCAGCAGTGAAGCGGTGGGGATCCCGTACCAAGAGACCCAGTACTTC	CASSEAVGIPYQETQYF
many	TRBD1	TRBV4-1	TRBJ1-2	TGCGCCAGCAGCCAAGGGGTTTTTTCGGTCAAATCAACAGGGGAAGCTAACTATGGCTACACCTTC	CASSQGVFSVKSTGEANYGYTF
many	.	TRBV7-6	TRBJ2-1	TGTGCCAGCAGCTTAGCTGGCAGCGTCACCTACAATGAGCAGTTCTTC	CASSLAGSVTYNEQFF
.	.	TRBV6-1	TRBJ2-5	TGTGCCAGCAGTGAAAATTTTTTCGGTCAGGGCGAGGAGACCCAGTACTTC	CASSENFFGQGEETQYF
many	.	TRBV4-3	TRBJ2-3	TGCGCCAGCAGCCGACCCACCTTGCACACAGATACGCAGTATTTT	CASSRPTLHTDTQYF
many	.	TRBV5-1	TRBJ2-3	TGCGCCAGCAGCTTGGCCTTTCAAGCTGGTTTTACAGATACGCAGTATTTT	CASSLAFQAGFTDTQYF